This is a list of T cell receptor beta chains from one sample in a study of cytotoxic CD8 clonotypes in ibrutinib-treated CLL. Sequencing was performed with immunoSEQ multiplex PCR; in TCRdb, only in-frame clones are kept and a portion is missing. This sample has approximately 60,000 clones, with around 52% found just once. This specimen consisted of PBMCs, obtained at disease progression, from a patient treated with ibrutinib. The receptors originated from a human donor with chronic lymphocytic leukemia. Each CDR3 is given with its conserved first and last residue. A D gene is named only where the DNA matches it firmly. Size is stated for part of the rows, as once, few or many counts, or as a class when the clone is expanded.

>.|TRBJ2-1|.|TRBV6-5
TGTGCCAGCAGGGGTATCTCCTACAATGAGCAGTTCTTC
CASRGISYNEQFF
>.|TRBJ2-7|.|TRBV25-1
TGTGCCAGCAGTGAATCGGAGACTAGTACCTACGAGCAGTACTTC
CASSESETSTYEQYF
>.|TRBJ1-4|.|TRBV4-2
TGTGCCAGCAGCCAAGATCAGGTTAGAGGGGGGCAACTGTTTTTT
CASSQDQVRGGQLFF
>.|TRBJ2-7|.|TRBV28
TGTGCCAGCAGTGGGTCCCTTGTCTACGAGCAGTACTTC
CASSGSLVYEQYF
>.|TRBJ2-1|.|TRBV18
TGTGCCAGCTCACGAAGGGAGAACAATGAGCAGTTCTTC
CASSRRENNEQFF
>TRBD2|TRBJ2-3|few|TRBV5-1
TGCGCCAGCAGCTTGGGGGCTAGCGGGACTGGCACAGATACGCAGTATTTT
CASSLGASGTGTDTQYF
>.|TRBJ2-1|.|TRBV15
TGTGCCACCAGCAGAACATCCGAGGCTAGGAGTGAGCAGTTCTTC
CATSRTSEARSEQFF
>TRBD1|TRBJ2-7|.|TRBV28
TGTGCCAGCAGGACGACAGGGGAGATTAACGAGCAGTACTTC
CASRTTGEINEQYF
>.|TRBJ2-7|few|TRBV20-1
TGCAGTGCTAGTCGAGGCTTCGAGCAGTACTTC
CSASRGFEQYF
>.|TRBJ2-2|.|TRBV11-3
TGTGCCAGCAGCTTAGTTATTTTGTGGGGTACCGGGGAGCTGTTTTTT
CASSLVILWGTGELFF
>.|TRBJ1-1|.|TRBV2
TGTGCCAGCAGTGACAGGGGATACACTGAAGCTTTCTTT
CASSDRGYTEAFF
>.|TRBJ1-4|few|TRBV9
TGTGCCAGCAGCGCCGACGGAGGGCGGAAACTGTTTTTT
CASSADGGRKLFF
>.|TRBJ1-2|few|TRBV6-5
TGTGCCAGCAGCAATAGGGGGACAAACTATGGCTACACCTTC
CASSNRGTNYGYTF
>.|TRBJ1-5|.|TRBV28
TGTGCCAGCAGTTTGGCGTTGGGGGATCAGCCCCAGCATTTT
CASSLALGDQPQHF
>.|TRBJ1-2|.|TRBV27
TGTGCCAGCAGTTTAGAAAGGAAGGGCTTACGGGGCTACACCTTC
CASSLERKGLRGYTF
>TRBD1|TRBJ2-1|.|TRBV5-1
TGCGCCAGCAGCTTGTTGGACAGGGGTTTGTTCTTC
CASSLLDRGLFF
>.|TRBJ1-2|few|TRBV6-5
TGTGCCAGCAGTTACCTGGGGGGGCCCTACACCTTC
CASSYLGGPYTF
>.|TRBJ2-3|.|TRBV7-9
TGTGCCAGCAGCTTAAGTGGGGCCAGCGGGAGCACAGATACGCAGTATTTT
CASSLSGASGSTDTQYF
>.|TRBJ2-7|.|TRBV6-1
TGTGCCAGCAGTGTTGGGTCAACCGAGCAGTACTTC
CASSVGSTEQYF
>.|TRBJ2-5|.|TRBV29-1
TGCAGCGTGGCCCCCCTGGGTGAGACCCAGTACTTC
CSVAPLGETQYF
>TRBD1|TRBJ2-7|once|TRBV19
TGTGCCAGTAGTACCGGACAGGGGGCGCGAGAGCAGTACTTC
CASSTGQGAREQYF
>TRBD1|TRBJ2-3|few|TRBV5-6
TGTGCCAGCAGCTTATCAGGGGGCGCAGATACGCAGTATTTT
CASSLSGGADTQYF
>.|TRBJ1-2|.|TRBV6-5
TGTGCCAGCAGTTTCGGGCTTCTCTCCACCTTC
CASSFGLLSTF
>TRBD1|TRBJ1-2|few|TRBV29-1
TGCAGCGGGGGACAGATTAACTATGGCTACACCTTC
CSGGQINYGYTF
>TRBD2|TRBJ2-3|.|TRBV7-2
TGTGCCAGCAGCCTCTACGTAGCGGGAGTGGCAGATACGCAGTATTTT
CASSLYVAGVADTQYF
>.|TRBJ1-2|.|TRBV16
TGTGCCAGCAGACCCAGGGGATTTTACTATGGCTACACCTTC
CASRPRGFYYGYTF
>.|TRBJ1-3|.|TRBV6-5
TGTGCCAGCAGTTACGGTCAGCCACTCTCTGGAAACACCATATATTTT
CASSYGQPLSGNTIYF
>TRBD1|TRBJ1-6|few|TRBV25-1
TGTGCCAGCAGGGAAACAGGGGGGGATTCACCCCTCCACTTT
CASRETGGDSPLHF
>.|TRBJ2-7|few|TRBV27
TGTGCCAGCAGATTTAGCGTTAGGGCCTCCTACGAGCAGTACTTC
CASRFSVRASYEQYF
>TRBD2|TRBJ2-1|once|TRBV7-9
TGTGCCAGCAGCGCCCGACTAGCGGGGTCTAATGAGCAGTTCTTC
CASSARLAGSNEQFF
>.|TRBJ2-3|many|TRBV9
TGTGCCAGCGAGGGAAACACAGATACGCAGTATTTT
CASEGNTDTQYF
>.|TRBJ1-4|.|TRBV27
TGTGCCAGCAGTTTATTAGTTGGGAATGAAAAACTGTTTTTT
CASSLLVGNEKLFF
>TRBD1|TRBJ2-1|.|TRBV11-1
TGTGCCAGCAGCTTTCGCCGGGACAGAATATACAATGAGCAGTTCTTC
CASSFRRDRIYNEQFF
>.|TRBJ1-5|.|TRBV5-1
TGCGCCAGCAGCTTGGAAAAGGGACAGCCCCAGCATTTT
CASSLEKGQPQHF
>.|TRBJ2-5|.|TRBV5-1
TGCGCCAGCAGCTTGGCCGGGCAGGAAGAGACCCAGTACTTC
CASSLAGQEETQYF
>.|TRBJ1-2|.|TRBV5-1
TGCGCCAGCAGCTTGGCGGGCGCTAGCGGCTACACCTTC
CASSLAGASGYTF
>.|TRBJ1-3|.|TRBV12-5
TGTGCTAGTGGAGTTTCCGGAAACACCATATATTTT
CASGVSGNTIYF
>.|TRBJ2-1|.|TRBV30
TGTGCCTGGACTGACTACAATGAGCAGTTCTTC
CAWTDYNEQFF
>.|TRBJ1-2|.|TRBV27
TGTGCCAGCAGTTTAGGACAAGGGAGATACTATGGCTACACCTTC
CASSLGQGRYYGYTF
>TRBD2|TRBJ2-7|few|TRBV9
TGTGCCGGCAGCCCTCTCCTAGCGGACCCTAACGAGCAGTACTTC
CAGSPLLADPNEQYF
>.|TRBJ2-2|.|TRBV27
TGTGCCAGCAGTCCCTACTCTAGCACAGGCGGGGAGCTGTTTTTT
CASSPYSSTGGELFF
>.|TRBJ1-2|.|TRBV10-3
TGTGCCATCAGTCTTAATAGAGGGGGAAAAGACTATGGCTACACCTTC
CAISLNRGGKDYGYTF
>.|TRBJ1-5|few|TRBV2
TGTGCCACCAGTATCGGTCGCTCAGATTTAACGGACCAGCCCCAGCATTTT
CATSIGRSDLTDQPQHF
>.|TRBJ1-2|few|TRBV9
TGTGCCAGCAGCGTAGACCCGCAGTACTATGGCTACACCTTC
CASSVDPQYYGYTF
>.|TRBJ1-3|few|TRBV11-2
TGTGCCAGCAGCTTCACAGGTACCATCTCTGGAAACACCATATATTTT
CASSFTGTISGNTIYF
>TRBD1|TRBJ1-1|medium-sized|TRBV4-2
TGTGCCAGCAGCCAAGCACAGGGGCGAGTTGCTTTCTTT
CASSQAQGRVAFF
>TRBD1|TRBJ2-2|.|TRBV5-1
TGCGCCAGCAGGGCCGGGACAGGGGGGACCGGGGAGCTGTTTTTT
CASRAGTGGTGELFF
>.|TRBJ2-3|.|TRBV27
TGTGCCAGCTCAGTTCCAGGGTCCCTTACAGATACGCAGTATTTT
CASSVPGSLTDTQYF
>TRBD2|TRBJ2-7|.|TRBV7-9
TGTGCCAGCAGCTTACTAGCGGGAGACGAGCAGTACTTC
CASSLLAGDEQYF
>TRBD1|TRBJ1-4|.|TRBV25-1
TGTGCCAGCAGTAGGACAGGGAATAATGAAAAACTGTTTTTT
CASSRTGNNEKLFF
>.|TRBJ1-5|.|TRBV19
TGTGCCAGTACTTGGGGCGCAGAACAGCCCCAGCATTTT
CASTWGAEQPQHF
>.|TRBJ2-7|.|TRBV7-2
TGTGCCAGCAGCTTAGCGGCGACAGTATCCTACGAGCAGTACTTC
CASSLAATVSYEQYF
>.|TRBJ2-3|few|TRBV30
TGTGCCTGGAGCCCGCTACTCGATACGCAGTATTTT
CAWSPLLDTQYF
>.|TRBJ1-4|.|TRBV27
TGTGCCAGCAGTCCCCCCGGGCAGGCAAATGAAAAACTGTTTTTT
CASSPPGQANEKLFF
>.|TRBJ1-5|few|TRBV2
TGTGCCAGCACCAGGGAAGTCAGCAATCAGCCCCAGCATTTT
CASTREVSNQPQHF
>.|TRBJ2-3|.|TRBV11-2
TGTGCCAGCAGCTTAGGGAACAGCAGACTAAACACAGATACGCAGTATTTT
CASSLGNSRLNTDTQYF
>TRBD2|TRBJ2-7|.|TRBV4-2
TGTGCCAGCAGCCAAGACGGGACTAGCCAATACGAGCAGTACTTC
CASSQDGTSQYEQYF
>.|TRBJ1-2|.|TRBV5-1
TGCGCCAGCAGCTTGATTGGAAGGGAAGGCTACACCTTC
CASSLIGREGYTF